This T cell receptor beta chain was identified in a study of blood T cell repertoires in COVID-19. The V and J ends lost 5 bases and 2 bases, in that order; junction bases with no gene match: 6. There are 15 residues in the CDR3. The germline V gene has CDR1 MNHEY and CDR2 SVGAGI. This clone turned up a few times. TCRdb's copy holds only in-frame clones and misses some; the assay was immunoSEQ multiplex PCR. The data contain 130,000 to 150,000 clones, approximately 80% of them singletons. The origin of this receptor is a woman between 40 and 50 years old with active or convalescent COVID-19. The chain is built from TRBV6-5 and TRBJ1-2; TRBD1 aligns across 9 bases. The sequencing input was peripheral blood. CDR3 DNA sequence: TGTGCCAGCAGTCCGGGGACAGGGACGAACTATGGCTACACCTTC. It specifies CASSPGTGTNYGYTF.